The clone carrying this T cell receptor (beta chain) was detected once. Antigen: not known. The sample is drawn from a study of cytomegalovirus exposure and HLA in healthy donors. Study outcomes and limitations: Reportedly, fewer N-insertions than the roughly 690-donor mean appeared in an Asian-associated ancestry cluster in a later analysis. Looking again later, the authors saw that most CMV-associated TCR beta chains seemed HLA-restricted.

The PCR contained 60 Vbeta and 13 Jbeta primers. Assay used: immunoSEQ multiplex PCR; TCRdb lists only in-frame clones, some missing. The sample shows around 200,000 clones, about 80% of them seen only once. The donors, nominally healthy at sampling, likely had unrecorded immune exposures. This clonotype was obtained from a woman in her thirties or forties in good health and CMV-seronegative. Sequenced: PBMCs.

CDR3 DNA: TGCGCCAGCAGCTTGGATGGAGGAGTGACGCGCGAGCAGTACTTC. As protein: CASSLDGGVTREQYF. V and J are TRBV5-1 and TRBJ2-7, with D possibly matching TRBD2 (5 bases). The CDR3 extends over 15 amino acids. V shed 0 bases and J shed 6 bases, with 16 bases lying between them. Germline assignment: CDR1 SGHRS and CDR2 YFSETQ.